This T cell receptor (beta chain) was found in a study of tumor-infiltrating lymphocytes in primary liver carcinoma. About the study: The patients, men and women alike, were aged 30 to 69 years. Sample counts of productive TCRbeta reads spanned roughly 3.65 to 8 million; these counts were similar across tissue types.

Between about 17 and 34 mg of unsorted bulk tissue served as the source from which RNA and DNA were co-extracted. Primary liver carcinoma in the patients was surgically resected. Every one of the tumor samples had a viable tumor cell content above 75%. This CDR3 is 13 amino acids long. Synthesis of TCR beta cDNA was carried out from about 540 ng total RNA with a constant-region primer. Amplification in three nested multiplex PCR rounds with slightly modified ARM-PCR gave rise to TCR beta libraries. In the first two PCR rounds, TRBV1-TRBV30 forward primers were paired with a C-beta reverse primer, and each round lasted approximately 10 cycles. A single record per CDR3 protein comes from TCRdb applying MiXCR to the multiplex PCR reads. This sample carries approximately 110,000 distinct CDR3 sequences, 82% of them seen once, and the ten largest clones take 15% to 20%. Regarding this clonotype: The junction departs from the called germline gene at one end, perhaps through a read error.

The clonotype originates from a man between 40 and 49 years old with primary liver carcinoma and hepatitis B virus infection. The chain is built from TRBV12-3 or TRBV12-4 and TRBJ2-5; weak D call: TRBD2 (6 bases). The sequenced sample consisted of liver tumor tissue from sampling region 3. Subset noted: tumor region T3, left-lateral pole. DNA of the CDR3: TGTGCCAGCAGTTTATCGGGGGTGGAGACCCAATGCTTC. Translating gives CASSLSGVETQCF.